This T cell receptor beta chain was recovered during a study of vaccination and CD4 T cells after COVID-19. At the Johns Hopkins FTIC core, DNA taken from cultured CD4+ T cells was sequenced by way of the Oncomine TCR Beta short-read assay. TCRdb re-called the PCR reads with MiXCR, one entry per CDR3 protein. The table shows approximately 23,000 distinct CDR3 sequences, with roughly two fifths occurring only once. The time point: late sampling 161 to 241 days after vaccination in a few convalescent patients. Treatment meaning: approximately 11-day PBMC culture with coronavirus spike peptide pools or control peptides (ViraFEST assay). Regarding this clonotype: The antigen is unknown.

The CDR3 sequence is 14 residues long. V lost 2 bases to trimming and J lost 1 base, with 6 bases between them. The V gene's germline CDR1 is ENHRY and CDR2 SYGVKD. V usage is TRBV10-3 and J usage is TRBJ2-1; D is unclear. Sequencing used CD4+ T cells from blood, cultured in vitro, obtained about 7 months after SARS-CoV-2 vaccination. This sequence was found in a human donor who had recovered from COVID-19. The CDR3 sequence: CAISETSSYNEQFF. The CDR3 DNA reads as TGTGCCATCAGTGAGACGAGTTCCTACAATGAGCAGTTCTTC.